These 6 T cell receptor beta chains originate from one sample sequenced in a study of T-cell reconstitution after alpha-beta-depleted transplantation in children. Unique molecular identifiers were incorporated into the prepared TCRbeta library. TCRdb independently ran MiXCR on the PCR reads; one entry per CDR3 protein. The profile shows roughly 300,000 distinct CDR3 sequences, approximately 9.8% of them singletons. Here the sequenced sample was PBMCs from the stem cell graft donor, taken from the stem cell graft. The receptors here all came from a human donor who donated a stem cell graft to a child with SCID.

This chain uses TRBV5-1 with TRBJ2-4; TRBD1 aligns across 8 bases. Germline CDR1 and CDR2: SGHRS and YFSETQ. CDR3 size: 18 residues. The V gene end was trimmed by 4 bases and the J gene end by 9 bases; junction bases not matched to a gene: 21. DNA for the CDR3: TGCGCCAGCAGCCTCATGCCCGGGACAGGTATACCCCTACTCATTCAGTACTTC. Translated: CASSLMPGTGIPLLIQYF.

In its sample, this clonotype was seen a few times. The J gene is TRBJ2-3, the V gene TRBV10-1, with D unclear. This CDR3 is built from 14 residues. V lost 4 bases and J 0 bases, leaving 8 bases between the germline ends. The germline gives CDR1 WNHNN, CDR2 SYGVQD (reference sequence). DNA of the CDR3: TGCGCCAGCAGTGGTCAGCTGAGCACAGATACGCAGTATTTT. It is translated as CASSGQLSTDTQYF.

This clonotype was observed at least ten times. This chain links TRBV20-1 with TRBJ2-3, with TRBD2 as a possible D gene (5 bases). Per germline, CDR1 DFQATT and CDR2 SNEGSKA (reference sequence). The CDR3 consists of 16 residues. V was cut by 1 base and J by 2 bases, with 16 bases left in between. The DNA for the CDR3 is TGCAGTGCTAGAGGCCCTAGCAGACTATTCACAGATACGCAGTATTTT. It encodes CSARGPSRLFTDTQYF.

The chain joins TRBV6-2 or TRBV6-3 to TRBJ2-3, with 14 bases identical to TRBD2. The V and J ends lost 6 bases and 8 bases, in that order; junction bases with no gene match: 22. The germline V gene encodes CDR1 MNHEY and CDR2 SVGEGT. The CDR3 is 20 residues long. This CDR3 reads CASSALTNPRLAGGPGTQYF. The CDR3 nucleotides are TGTGCCAGCAGCGCGTTGACTAACCCTAGACTAGCGGGGGGGCCCGGTACGCAGTATTTT.

A few counts support this clonotype. The germline gene is not matched at one end of the junction; a read error may be the cause. V gene TRBV20-1 combines with J gene TRBJ2-7; 12 bases agree with TRBD2. Germline assignment: CDR1 DFQATT and CDR2 SNEGSKA (reference sequence). CDR3 size: 14 residues. The CDR3 nucleotides read TGCAGTGCTAGTCCTAGCGGGGGGGGCTACGCGCAGTACTTC. Protein product: CSASPSGGGYAQYF.

This chain uses TRBV5-1 with TRBJ2-1, with TRBD2 matching over 7 bases. There are 15 residues in the CDR3. From germline, CDR1 is SGHRS and CDR2 YFSETQ. V trimming: 4 bases; J trimming: 6 bases; junction bases outside the gene matches: 10. The CDR3 DNA sequence: TGCGCCAGCAGCCAGACTAGCAAGGAAGGCAATGAGCAGTTCTTC. This codes for CASSQTSKEGNEQFF.